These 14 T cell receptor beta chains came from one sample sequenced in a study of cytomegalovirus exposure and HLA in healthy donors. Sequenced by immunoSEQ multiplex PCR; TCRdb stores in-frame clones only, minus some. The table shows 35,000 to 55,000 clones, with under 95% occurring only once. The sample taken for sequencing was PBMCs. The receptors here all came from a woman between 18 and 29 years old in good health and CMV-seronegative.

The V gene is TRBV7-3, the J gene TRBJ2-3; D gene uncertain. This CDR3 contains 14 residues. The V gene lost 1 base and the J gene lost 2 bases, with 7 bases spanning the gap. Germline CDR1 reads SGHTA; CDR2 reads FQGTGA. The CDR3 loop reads CASSLSAATDTQYF. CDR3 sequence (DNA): TGTGCCAGCAGCTTAAGCGCGGCCACAGATACGCAGTATTTT. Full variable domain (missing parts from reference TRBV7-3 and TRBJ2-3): GAGVSQTPSNKVTEKGKYVELRCDPISGHTALYWYRQSLGQGPEFLIYFQGTGAADDSGLPNDRFFAVRPEGSVSTLKIQRTERGDSAVYLCASSLSAATDTQYFGPGTRLTVL.

The CDR3 protein is CASSFGGTSSLVTEAFF. The CDR3 DNA is TGTGCCAGCAGTTTTGGTGGGACATCGTCCCTTGTCACTGAAGCTTTCTTT. The chain has TRBV28 and TRBJ1-1; tentative D call: TRBD1 (6 bases). V dropped 3 bases and J dropped 4 bases, with 21 bases sitting between them. CDR3 length: 17 amino acids. Germline loops: CDR1 MDHEN, CDR2 SYDVKM.

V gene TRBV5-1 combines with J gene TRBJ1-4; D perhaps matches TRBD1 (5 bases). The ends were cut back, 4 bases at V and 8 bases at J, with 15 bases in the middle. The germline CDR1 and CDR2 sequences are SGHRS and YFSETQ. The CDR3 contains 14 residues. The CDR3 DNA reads TGCGCCAGCAGCCCTGAGACTGGGGGGGAAAAACTGTTTTTT. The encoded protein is CASSPETGGEKLFF.

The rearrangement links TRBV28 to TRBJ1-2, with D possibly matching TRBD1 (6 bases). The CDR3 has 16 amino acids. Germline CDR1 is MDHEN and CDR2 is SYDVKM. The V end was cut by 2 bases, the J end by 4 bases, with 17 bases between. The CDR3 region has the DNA TGTGCCAGCAGTTTACCCGCCTGGACAGCCCGCTATGGCTACACCTTC. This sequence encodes CASSLPAWTARYGYTF.

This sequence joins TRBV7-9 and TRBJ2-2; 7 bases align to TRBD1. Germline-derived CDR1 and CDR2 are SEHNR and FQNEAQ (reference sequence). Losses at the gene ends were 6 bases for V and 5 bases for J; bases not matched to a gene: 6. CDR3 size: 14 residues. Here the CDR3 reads CASSRTGDTGELFF. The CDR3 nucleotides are TGTGCCAGCAGTAGAACAGGGGATACCGGGGAGCTGTTTTTT.

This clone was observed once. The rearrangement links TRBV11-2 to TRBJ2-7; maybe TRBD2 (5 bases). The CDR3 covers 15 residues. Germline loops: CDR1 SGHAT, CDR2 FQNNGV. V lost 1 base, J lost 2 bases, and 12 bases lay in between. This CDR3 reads CASSLVIEGTYEQYF. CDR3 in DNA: TGTGCCAGCAGCTTAGTAATAGAGGGAACCTACGAGCAGTACTTC.

The CDR3 DNA reads TGTGCCAGCAGCAAAGCGGGGGATGATCAAGAGACCCAGTACTTC. Its translation: CASSKAGDDQETQYF. The rearrangement uses TRBV5-4 and TRBJ2-5; TRBD2 aligns across 8 bases. The CDR3 has 15 residues. The trim removed 4 bases at V and 2 bases at J, leaving 7 bases unmatched. Looked up from germline, CDR1 is SGHNT and CDR2 is YYREEE (reference sequence).

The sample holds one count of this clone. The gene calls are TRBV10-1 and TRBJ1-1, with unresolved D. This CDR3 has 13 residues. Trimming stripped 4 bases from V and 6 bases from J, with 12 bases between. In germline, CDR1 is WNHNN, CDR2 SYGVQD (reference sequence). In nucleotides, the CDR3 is TGCGCCAGCAGTGTTAGCATATACGCTGAAGCTTTCTTT. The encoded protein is CASSVSIYAEAFF.

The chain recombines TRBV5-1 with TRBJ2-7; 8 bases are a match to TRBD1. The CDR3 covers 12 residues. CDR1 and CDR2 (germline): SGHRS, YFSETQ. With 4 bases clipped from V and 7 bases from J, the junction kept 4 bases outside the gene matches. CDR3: CASSPTGGEQYF. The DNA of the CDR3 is TGCGCCAGCAGCCCTACAGGGGGAGAGCAGTACTTC.

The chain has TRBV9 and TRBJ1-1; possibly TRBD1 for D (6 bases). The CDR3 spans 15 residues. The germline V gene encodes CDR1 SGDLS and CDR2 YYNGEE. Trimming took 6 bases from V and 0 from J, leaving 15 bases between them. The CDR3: CASTKGGEMNTEAFF. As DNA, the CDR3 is TGTGCCAGCACAAAGGGGGGGGAAATGAACACTGAAGCTTTCTTT.

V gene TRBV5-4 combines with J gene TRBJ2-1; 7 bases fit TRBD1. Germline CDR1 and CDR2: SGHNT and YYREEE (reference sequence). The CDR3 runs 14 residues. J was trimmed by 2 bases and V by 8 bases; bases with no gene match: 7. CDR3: CASTRQGAYNEQFF. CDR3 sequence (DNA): TGTGCCAGTACGAGACAGGGTGCCTACAATGAGCAGTTCTTC.

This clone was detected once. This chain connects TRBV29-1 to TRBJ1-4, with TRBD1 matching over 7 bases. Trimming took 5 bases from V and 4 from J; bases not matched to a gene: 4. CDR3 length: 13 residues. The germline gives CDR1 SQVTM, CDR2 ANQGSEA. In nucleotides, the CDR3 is TGCAGCGTTCCGGGACAGAGTAATGAAAAACTGTTTTTT. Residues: CSVPGQSNEKLFF.

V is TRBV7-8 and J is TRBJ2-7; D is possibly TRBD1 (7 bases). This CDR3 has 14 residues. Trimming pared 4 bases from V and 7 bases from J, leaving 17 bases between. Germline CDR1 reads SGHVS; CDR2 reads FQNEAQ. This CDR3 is CASSSAGGSREQYF. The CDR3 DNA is TGTGCCAGCAGCTCCGCAGGGGGGTCTCGGGAGCAGTACTTC.

CDR3 coding DNA: TGTGCCAGCAGCCTAACAAGGACTAGCGGCACAGATACGCAGTATTTT. Amino acids: CASSLTRTSGTDTQYF. The rearrangement joins TRBV7-9 to TRBJ2-3, with 9 bases fitting TRBD2. This CDR3 region has 16 residues. CDR1 is SEHNR, CDR2 FQNEAQ, per germline (reference sequence). V trimming: 5 bases; J trimming: 1 base; junction bases outside the gene matches: 7.